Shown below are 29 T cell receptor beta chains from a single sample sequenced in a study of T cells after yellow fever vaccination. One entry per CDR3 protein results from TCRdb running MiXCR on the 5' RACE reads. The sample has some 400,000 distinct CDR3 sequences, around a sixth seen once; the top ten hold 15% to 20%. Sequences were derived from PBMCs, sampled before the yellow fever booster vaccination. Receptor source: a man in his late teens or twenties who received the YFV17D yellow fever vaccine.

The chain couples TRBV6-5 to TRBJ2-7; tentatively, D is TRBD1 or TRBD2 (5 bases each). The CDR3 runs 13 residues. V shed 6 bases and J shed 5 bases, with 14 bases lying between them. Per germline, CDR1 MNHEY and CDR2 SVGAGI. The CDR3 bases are TGTGCCAGCAGCCGGGGCCAAAATCACGAGCAGTACTTC. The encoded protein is CASSRGQNHEQYF.

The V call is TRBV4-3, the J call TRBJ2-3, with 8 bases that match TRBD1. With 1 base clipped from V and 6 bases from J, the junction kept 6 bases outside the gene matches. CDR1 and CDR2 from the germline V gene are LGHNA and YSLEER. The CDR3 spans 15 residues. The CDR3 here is CASSQGGQEWDTQYF. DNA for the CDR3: TGCGCCAGCAGCCAAGGGGGACAGGAATGGGATACGCAGTATTTT.

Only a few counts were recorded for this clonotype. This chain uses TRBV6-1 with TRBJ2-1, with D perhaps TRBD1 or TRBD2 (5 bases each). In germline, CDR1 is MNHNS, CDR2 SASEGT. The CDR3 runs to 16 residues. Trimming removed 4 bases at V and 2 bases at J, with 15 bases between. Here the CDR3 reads CASSGGYGAPYNEQFF. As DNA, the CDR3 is TGTGCCAGCAGTGGGGGCTACGGGGCCCCCTACAATGAGCAGTTCTTC.

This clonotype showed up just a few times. CDR3: CASVRDTEAFF. CDR3 DNA: TGCGCCAGCGTCCGGGATACTGAAGCTTTCTTT. The chain combines TRBV10-2 with TRBJ1-1; no reliable D call. V lost 8 bases and J 5 bases, leaving 9 bases between the germline ends. This CDR3 has 11 residues. CDR1 WSHSY and CDR2 SAAADI come from the germline V gene.

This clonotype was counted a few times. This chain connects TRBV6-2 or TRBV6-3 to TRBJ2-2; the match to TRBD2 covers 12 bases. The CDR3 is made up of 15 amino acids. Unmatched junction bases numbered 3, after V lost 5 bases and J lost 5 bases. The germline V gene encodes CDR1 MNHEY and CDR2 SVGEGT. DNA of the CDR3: TGTGCCAGCAGTCGTCTAGCGGGGGGGACCGGGGAGCTGTTTTTT. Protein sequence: CASSRLAGGTGELFF.

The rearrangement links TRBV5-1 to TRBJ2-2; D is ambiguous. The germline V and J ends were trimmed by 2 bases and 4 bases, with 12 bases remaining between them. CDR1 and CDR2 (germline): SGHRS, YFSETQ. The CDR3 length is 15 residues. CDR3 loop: CASSFGETPTGELFF. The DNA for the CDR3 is TGCGCCAGCAGCTTCGGAGAGACACCCACCGGGGAGCTGTTTTTT.

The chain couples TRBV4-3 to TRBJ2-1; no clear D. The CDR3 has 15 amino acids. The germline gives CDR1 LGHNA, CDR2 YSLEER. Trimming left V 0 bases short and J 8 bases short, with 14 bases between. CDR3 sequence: CASSQEGRRLDEQFF. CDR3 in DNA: TGCGCCAGCAGCCAAGAAGGCCGTCGGCTTGATGAGCAGTTCTTC.

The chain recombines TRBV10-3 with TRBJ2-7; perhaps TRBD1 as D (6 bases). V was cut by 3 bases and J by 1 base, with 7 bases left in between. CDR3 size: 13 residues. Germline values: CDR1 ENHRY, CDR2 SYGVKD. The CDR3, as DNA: TGTGCCATCAGTGACACAGGGTCCTACGAGCAGTACTTC. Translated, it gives CAISDTGSYEQYF.

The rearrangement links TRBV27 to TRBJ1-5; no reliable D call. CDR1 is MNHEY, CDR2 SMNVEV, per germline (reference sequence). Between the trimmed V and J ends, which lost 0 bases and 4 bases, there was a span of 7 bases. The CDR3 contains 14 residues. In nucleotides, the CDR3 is TGTGCCAGCAGTTTATCGATGTCTAATCAGCCCCAGCATTTT. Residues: CASSLSMSNQPQHF.

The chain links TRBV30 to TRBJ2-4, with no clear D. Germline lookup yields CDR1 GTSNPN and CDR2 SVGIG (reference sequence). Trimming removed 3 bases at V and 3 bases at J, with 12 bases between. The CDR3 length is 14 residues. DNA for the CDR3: TGTGCCTGGAGCAAAGACGGGTACAAAAACATTCAGTACTTC. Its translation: CAWSKDGYKNIQYF. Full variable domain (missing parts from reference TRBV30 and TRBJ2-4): SQTIHQWPATLVQPVGSPLSLECTVEGTSNPNLYWYRQAAGRGLQLLFYSVGIGQISSEVPQNLSASRPQDRQFILSSKKLLLSDSGFYLCAWSKDGYKNIQYFGAGTRLSVL.

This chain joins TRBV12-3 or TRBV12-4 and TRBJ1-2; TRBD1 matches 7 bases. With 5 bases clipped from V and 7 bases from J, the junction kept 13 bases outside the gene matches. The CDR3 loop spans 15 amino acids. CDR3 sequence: CASSPFTGQEGGYTF. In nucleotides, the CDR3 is TGTGCCAGCAGTCCCTTTACCGGACAGGAGGGTGGCTACACCTTC.

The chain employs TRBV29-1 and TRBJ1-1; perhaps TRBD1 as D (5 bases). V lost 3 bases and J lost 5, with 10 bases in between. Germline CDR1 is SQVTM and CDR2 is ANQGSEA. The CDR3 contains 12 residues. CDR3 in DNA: TGCAGCGTTGAGGGGGGGGTTACTGAAGCTTTCTTT. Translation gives CSVEGGVTEAFF. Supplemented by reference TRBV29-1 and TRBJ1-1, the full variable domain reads SAVISQKPSRDICQRGTSLTIQCQVDSQVTMMFWYRQQPGQSLTLIATANQGSEATYESGFVIDKFPISRPNLTFSTLTVSNMSPEDSSIYLCSVEGGVTEAFFGQGTRLTVV.

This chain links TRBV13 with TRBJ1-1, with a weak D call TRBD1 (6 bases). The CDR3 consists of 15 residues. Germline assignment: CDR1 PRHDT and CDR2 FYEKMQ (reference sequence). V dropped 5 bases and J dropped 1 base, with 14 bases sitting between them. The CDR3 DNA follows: TGTGCCAGCAGCACCCCGGACAGTACGAACACTGAAGCTTTCTTT. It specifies CASSTPDSTNTEAFF. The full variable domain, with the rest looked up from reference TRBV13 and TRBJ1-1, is AAGVIQSPRHLIKEKRETATLKCYPIPRHDTVYWYQQGPGQDPQFLISFYEKMQSDKGSIPDRFSAQQFSDYHSELNMSSLELGDSALYFCASSTPDSTNTEAFFGQGTRLTVV.

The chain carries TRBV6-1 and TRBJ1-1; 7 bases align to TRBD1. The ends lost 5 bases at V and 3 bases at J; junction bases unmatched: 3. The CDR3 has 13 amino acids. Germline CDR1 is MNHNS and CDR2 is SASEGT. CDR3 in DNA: TGTGCCAGCAGTAACAGGGGATACACTGAAGCTTTCTTT. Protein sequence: CASSNRGYTEAFF.

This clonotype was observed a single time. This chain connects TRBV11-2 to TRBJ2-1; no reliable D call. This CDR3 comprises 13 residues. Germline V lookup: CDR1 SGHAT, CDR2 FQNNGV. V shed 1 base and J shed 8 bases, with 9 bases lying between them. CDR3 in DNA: TGTGCCAGCAGCTTAGGATACGGCCATGAGCAGTTCTTC. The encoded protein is CASSLGYGHEQFF. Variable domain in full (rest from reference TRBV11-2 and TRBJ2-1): EAGVAQSPRYKIIEKRQSVAFWCNPISGHATLYWYQQILGQGPKLLIQFQNNGVVDDSQLPKDRFSAERLKGVDSTLKIQPAKLEDSAVYLCASSLGYGHEQFFGPGTRLTVL.

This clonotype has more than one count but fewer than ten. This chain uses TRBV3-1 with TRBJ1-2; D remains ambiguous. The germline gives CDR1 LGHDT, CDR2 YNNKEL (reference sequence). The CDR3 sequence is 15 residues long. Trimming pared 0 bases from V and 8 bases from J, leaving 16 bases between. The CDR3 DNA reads TGTGCCAGCAGCCAAGATAGTACGGGTGCGGAGGGCTACACCTTC. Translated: CASSQDSTGAEGYTF.

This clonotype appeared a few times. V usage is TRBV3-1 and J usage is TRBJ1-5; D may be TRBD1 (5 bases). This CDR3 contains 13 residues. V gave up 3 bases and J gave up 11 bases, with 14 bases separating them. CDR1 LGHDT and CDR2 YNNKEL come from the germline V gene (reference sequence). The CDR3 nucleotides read TGTGCCAGCAGCCACAGGGACTTCGGGGCCCAGCATTTT. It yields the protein CASSHRDFGAQHF.

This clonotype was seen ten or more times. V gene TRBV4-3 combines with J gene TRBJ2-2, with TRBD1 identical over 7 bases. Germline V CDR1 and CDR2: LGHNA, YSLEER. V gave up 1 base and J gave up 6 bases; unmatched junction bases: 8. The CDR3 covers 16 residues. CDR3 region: CASSQVGRGKAGELFF. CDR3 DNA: TGCGCCAGCAGCCAAGTAGGCAGGGGGAAGGCCGGGGAGCTGTTTTTT.

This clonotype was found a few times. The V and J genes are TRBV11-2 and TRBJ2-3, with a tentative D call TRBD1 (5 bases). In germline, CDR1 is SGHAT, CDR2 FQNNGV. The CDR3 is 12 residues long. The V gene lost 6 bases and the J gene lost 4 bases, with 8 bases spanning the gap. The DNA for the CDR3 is TGTGCCAGCAGTATAGGGGCAGATACGCAGTATTTT. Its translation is CASSIGADTQYF.

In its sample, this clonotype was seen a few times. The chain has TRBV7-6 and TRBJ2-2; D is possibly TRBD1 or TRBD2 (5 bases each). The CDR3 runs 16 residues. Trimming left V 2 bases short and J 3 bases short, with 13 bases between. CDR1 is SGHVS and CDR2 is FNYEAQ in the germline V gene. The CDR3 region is CASSLTRGRDTGELFF. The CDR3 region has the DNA TGTGCCAGCAGCTTAACCCGGGGACGCGACACCGGGGAGCTGTTTTTT.

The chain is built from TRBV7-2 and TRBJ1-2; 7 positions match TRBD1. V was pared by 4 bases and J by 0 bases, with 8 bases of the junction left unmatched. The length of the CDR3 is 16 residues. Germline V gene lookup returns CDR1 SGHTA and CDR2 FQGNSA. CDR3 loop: CASSYHTGETNYGYTF. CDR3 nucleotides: TGTGCCAGCAGCTATCACACAGGGGAAACTAACTATGGCTACACCTTC.

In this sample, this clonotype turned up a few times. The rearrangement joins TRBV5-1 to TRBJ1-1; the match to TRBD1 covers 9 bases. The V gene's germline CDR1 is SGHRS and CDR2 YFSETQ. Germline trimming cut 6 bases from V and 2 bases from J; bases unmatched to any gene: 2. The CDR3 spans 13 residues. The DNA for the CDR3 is TGCGCCAGCACTACAGGGGGCAACACTGAAGCTTTCTTT. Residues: CASTTGGNTEAFF.

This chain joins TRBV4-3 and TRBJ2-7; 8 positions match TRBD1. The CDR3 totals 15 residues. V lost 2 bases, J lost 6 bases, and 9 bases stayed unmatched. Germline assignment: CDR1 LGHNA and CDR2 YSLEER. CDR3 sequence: CASSQLTGATFEQYF. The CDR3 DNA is TGCGCCAGCAGCCAACTGACAGGGGCGACGTTCGAGCAGTACTTC.

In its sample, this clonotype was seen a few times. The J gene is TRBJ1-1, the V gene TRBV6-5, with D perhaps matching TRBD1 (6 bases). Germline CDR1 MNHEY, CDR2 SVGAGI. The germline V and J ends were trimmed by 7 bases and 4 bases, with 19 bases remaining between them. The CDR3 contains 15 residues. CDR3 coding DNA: TGTGCCAGCATCGTAGGGGGGGGGCTGGGCACTGAAGCTTTCTTT. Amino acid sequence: CASIVGGGLGTEAFF.

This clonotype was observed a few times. The CDR3 loop is CASSPLRRAEEQYF. In DNA form, the CDR3 reads TGTGCCAGCAGCCCCCTTAGGAGGGCGGAGGAGCAGTACTTC. The chain recombines TRBV14 with TRBJ2-7, with D tentatively TRBD2 (6 bases). The length of the CDR3 is 14 residues. CDR1 SGHDN and CDR2 FVKESK come from the germline V gene. Trimming removed 4 bases from V and 7 bases from J, with 17 bases in between.

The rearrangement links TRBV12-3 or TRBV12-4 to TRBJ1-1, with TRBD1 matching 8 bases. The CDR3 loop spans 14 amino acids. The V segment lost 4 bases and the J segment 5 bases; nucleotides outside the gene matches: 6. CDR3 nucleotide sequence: TGTGCCAGCAGTTGGGACAGGAGTAAAACTGAAGCTTTCTTT. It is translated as CASSWDRSKTEAFF.

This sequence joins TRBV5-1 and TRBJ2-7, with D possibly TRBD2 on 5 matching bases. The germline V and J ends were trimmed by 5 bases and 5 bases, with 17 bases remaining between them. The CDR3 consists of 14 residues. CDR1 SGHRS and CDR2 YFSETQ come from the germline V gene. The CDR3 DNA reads TGCGCCAGCAGTATACCGGGCCCCGGGGACGAGCAGTACTTC. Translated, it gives CASSIPGPGDEQYF. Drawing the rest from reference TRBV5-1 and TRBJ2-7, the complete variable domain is KAGVTQTPRYLIKTRGQQVTLSCSPISGHRSVSWYQQTPGQGLQFLFEYFSETQRNKGNFPGRFSGRQFSNSRSEMNVSTLELGDSALYLCASSIPGPGDEQYFGPGTRLTVT.

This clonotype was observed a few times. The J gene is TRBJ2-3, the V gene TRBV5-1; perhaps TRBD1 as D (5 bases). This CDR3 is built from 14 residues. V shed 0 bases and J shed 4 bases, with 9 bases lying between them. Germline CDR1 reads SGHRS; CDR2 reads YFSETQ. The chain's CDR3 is CASSLEQEPDTQYF. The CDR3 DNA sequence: TGCGCCAGCAGCTTGGAACAGGAGCCAGATACGCAGTATTTT.

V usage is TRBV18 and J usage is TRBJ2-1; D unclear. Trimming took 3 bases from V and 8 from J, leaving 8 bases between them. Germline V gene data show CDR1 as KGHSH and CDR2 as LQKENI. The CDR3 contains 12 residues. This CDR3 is CASSPANHEQFF. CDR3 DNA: TGTGCCAGCTCACCGGCGAACCATGAGCAGTTCTTC.